These 3 T cell receptor beta chains were sequenced from one sample in a study of T cell changes during pregnancy in multiple sclerosis. Here immunoSEQ multiplex PCR was the method, and the copy in TCRdb shows in-frame clones only, minus some. The data show over 30,000 clones, with almost 95% seen just once and around 0.33% held by the top ten. Material: CD4+ T cells from peripheral blood mononuclear cells, obtained after pregnancy. The receptor set was obtained from a female donor with multiple sclerosis, enrolled in a pregnancy study.

The CDR3 sequence is CASRSEVVEQFF. In DNA form, the CDR3 reads TGTGCCAGCAGGTCGGAGGTTGTTGAGCAGTTCTTC. V and J are TRBV6-1 and TRBJ2-1; perhaps TRBD2 as D (5 bases). Germline CDR1 and CDR2: MNHNS and SASEGT. The CDR3 has 12 amino acids. Between the trimmed V and J ends, which lost 6 bases and 9 bases, there was a span of 12 bases.

The V and J genes are TRBV5-4 and TRBJ1-2; TRBD1 matches at 9 bases. The germline gives CDR1 SGHNT, CDR2 YYREEE (reference sequence). This CDR3 region has 15 residues. V lost 4 bases to trimming and J lost 8 bases; unmatched junction nucleotides: 12. CDR3 region: CASSMGGDRVEGYTF. CDR3 bases: TGTGCCAGCAGCATGGGGGGGGACAGGGTGGAGGGCTACACCTTC.

The chain couples TRBV4-1 to TRBJ1-3, with a weak D call TRBD1 (5 bases). V was pared by 1 base and J by 3 bases, with 7 bases between. Germline V gene data show CDR1 as MGHRA and CDR2 as YSYEKL. This CDR3 comprises 14 residues. Here the CDR3 DNA reads TGCGCCAGCAGCCAAGGACAGTTTGGAAACACCATATATTTT. Translated, it gives CASSQGQFGNTIYF.